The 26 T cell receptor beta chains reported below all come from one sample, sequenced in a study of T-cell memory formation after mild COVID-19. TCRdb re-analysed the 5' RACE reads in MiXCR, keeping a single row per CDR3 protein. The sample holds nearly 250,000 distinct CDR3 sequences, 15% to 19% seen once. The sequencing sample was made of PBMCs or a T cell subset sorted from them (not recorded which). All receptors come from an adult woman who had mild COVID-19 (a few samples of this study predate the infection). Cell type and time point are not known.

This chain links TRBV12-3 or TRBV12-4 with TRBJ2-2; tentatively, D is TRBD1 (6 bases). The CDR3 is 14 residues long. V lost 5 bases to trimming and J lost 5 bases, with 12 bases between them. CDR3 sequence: CASSRRQETGELFF. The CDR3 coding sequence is TGTGCCAGCAGTCGTCGACAGGAAACCGGGGAGCTGTTTTTT.

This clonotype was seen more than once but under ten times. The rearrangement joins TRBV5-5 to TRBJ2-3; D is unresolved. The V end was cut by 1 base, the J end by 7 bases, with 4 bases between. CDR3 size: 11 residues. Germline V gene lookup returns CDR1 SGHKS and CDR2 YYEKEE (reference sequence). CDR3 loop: CASSLLYTQYF. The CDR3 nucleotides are TGTGCCAGCAGCTTGTTATATACGCAGTATTTT.

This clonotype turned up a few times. CDR3 DNA sequence: TGCAGCGTTGTCGGCGGTGGTTGGAATGAGCAGTTCTTC. It codes for CSVVGGGWNEQFF. J is TRBJ2-1 and V is TRBV29-1; the D is unclear. Germline CDR1 SQVTM, CDR2 ANQGSEA. Trimming pared 4 bases from V and 7 bases from J, leaving 14 bases between. The CDR3 runs to 13 residues.

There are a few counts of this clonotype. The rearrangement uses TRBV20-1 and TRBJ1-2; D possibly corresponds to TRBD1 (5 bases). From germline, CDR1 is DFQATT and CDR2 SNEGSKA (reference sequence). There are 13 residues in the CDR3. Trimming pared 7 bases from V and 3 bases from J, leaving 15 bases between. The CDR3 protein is CSEKFGGDYGYTF. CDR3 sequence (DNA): TGCAGTGAGAAATTCGGGGGAGACTATGGCTACACCTTC.

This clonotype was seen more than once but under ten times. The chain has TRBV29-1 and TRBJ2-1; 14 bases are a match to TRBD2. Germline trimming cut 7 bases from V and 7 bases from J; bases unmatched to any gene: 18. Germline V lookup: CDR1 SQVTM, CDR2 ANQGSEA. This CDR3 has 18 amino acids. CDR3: CSAVRLWGTSGSSNEQFF. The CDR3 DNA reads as TGCAGCGCCGTACGCCTTTGGGGGACTAGCGGGAGTAGTAATGAGCAGTTCTTC.

The chain's CDR3 is CSVTRGTETQYF. CDR3 DNA: TGCAGCGTTACAAGGGGAACAGAGACCCAGTACTTC. The chain links TRBV29-1 to TRBJ2-5; D is perhaps TRBD1 (5 bases). V shed 5 bases and J shed 4 bases, with 11 bases lying between them. There are 12 residues in the CDR3. From germline, CDR1 is SQVTM and CDR2 ANQGSEA. Based on the CDR3 plus reference TRBV29-1 and TRBJ2-5, the full variable domain is SAVISQKPSRDICQRGTSLTIQCQVDSQVTMMFWYRQQPGQSLTLIATANQGSEATYESGFVIDKFPISRPNLTFSTLTVSNMSPEDSSIYLCSVTRGTETQYFGPGTRLLVL.

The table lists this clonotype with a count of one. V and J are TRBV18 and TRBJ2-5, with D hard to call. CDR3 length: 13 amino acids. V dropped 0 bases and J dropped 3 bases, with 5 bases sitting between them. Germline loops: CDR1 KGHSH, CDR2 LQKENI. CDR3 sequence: CASSPPSEETQYF. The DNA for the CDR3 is TGTGCCAGCTCACCACCGTCAGAAGAGACCCAGTACTTC.

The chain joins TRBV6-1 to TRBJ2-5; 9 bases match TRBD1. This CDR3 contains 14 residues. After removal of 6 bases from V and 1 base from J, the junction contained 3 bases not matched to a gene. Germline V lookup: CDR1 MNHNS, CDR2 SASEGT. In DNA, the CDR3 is TGTGCCAGCAGACCGACAGGGGGCCAAGAGACCCAGTACTTC. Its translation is CASRPTGGQETQYF.

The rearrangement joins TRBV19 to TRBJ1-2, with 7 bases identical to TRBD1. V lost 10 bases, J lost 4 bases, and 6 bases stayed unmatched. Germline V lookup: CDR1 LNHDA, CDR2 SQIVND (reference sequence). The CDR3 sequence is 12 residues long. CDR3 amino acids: CATTGTAYGYTF. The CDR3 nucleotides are TGTGCCACTACCGGGACAGCCTATGGCTACACCTTC.

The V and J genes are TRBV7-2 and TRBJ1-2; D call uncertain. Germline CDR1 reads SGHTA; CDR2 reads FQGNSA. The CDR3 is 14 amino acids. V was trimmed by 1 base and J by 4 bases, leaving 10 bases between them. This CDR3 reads CASSLGYGVYGYTF. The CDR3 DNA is TGTGCCAGCAGCTTAGGTTACGGGGTCTATGGCTACACCTTC.

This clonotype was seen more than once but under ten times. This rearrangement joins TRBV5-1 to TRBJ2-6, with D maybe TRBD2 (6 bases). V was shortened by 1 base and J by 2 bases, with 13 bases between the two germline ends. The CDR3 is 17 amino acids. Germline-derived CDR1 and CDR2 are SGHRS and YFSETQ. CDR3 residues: CASSLQGLNTGANVLTF. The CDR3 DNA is TGCGCCAGCAGCTTGCAGGGACTTAATACTGGGGCCAACGTCCTGACTTTC.

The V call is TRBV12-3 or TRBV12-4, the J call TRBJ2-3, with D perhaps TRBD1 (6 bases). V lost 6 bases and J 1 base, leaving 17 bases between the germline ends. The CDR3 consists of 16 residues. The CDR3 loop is CASSWNRVRGTDTQYF. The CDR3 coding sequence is TGTGCCAGCAGCTGGAACAGGGTTCGGGGCACAGATACGCAGTATTTT.

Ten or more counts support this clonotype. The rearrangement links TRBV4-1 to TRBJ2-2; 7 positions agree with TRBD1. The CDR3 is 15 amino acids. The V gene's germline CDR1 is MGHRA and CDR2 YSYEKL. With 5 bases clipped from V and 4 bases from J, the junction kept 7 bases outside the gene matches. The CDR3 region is CASSFRQGRTGELFF. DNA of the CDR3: TGCGCCAGCAGCTTCCGACAGGGACGCACCGGGGAGCTGTTTTTT.

The CDR3 sequence: CASAGTLNTEAFF. The DNA of the CDR3 is TGTGCCAGCGCCGGGACATTGAACACTGAAGCTTTCTTT. The genes are TRBV18 and TRBJ1-1, with D possibly matching TRBD1 (6 bases). V lost 8 bases, J lost 0 bases, and 10 bases lay in between. The CDR3 is 13 residues long. Per germline, CDR1 KGHSH and CDR2 LQKENI.

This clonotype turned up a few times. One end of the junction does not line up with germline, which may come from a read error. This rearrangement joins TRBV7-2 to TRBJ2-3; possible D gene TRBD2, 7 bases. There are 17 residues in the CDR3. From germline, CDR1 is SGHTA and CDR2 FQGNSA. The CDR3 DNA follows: TGTGCCAGCAGCTTAGTTGGGGGGGGCACTCGCACGGATACGCAGTATTTT. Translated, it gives CASSLVGGGTRTDTQYF.

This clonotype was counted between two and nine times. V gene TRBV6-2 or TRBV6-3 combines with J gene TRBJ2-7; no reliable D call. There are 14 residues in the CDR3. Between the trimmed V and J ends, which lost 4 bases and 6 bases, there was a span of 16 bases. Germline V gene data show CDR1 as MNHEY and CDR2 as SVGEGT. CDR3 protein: CASSSRPHPSEQYF. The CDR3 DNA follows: TGTGCCAGCAGTTCTCGGCCCCACCCCTCCGAGCAGTACTTC.

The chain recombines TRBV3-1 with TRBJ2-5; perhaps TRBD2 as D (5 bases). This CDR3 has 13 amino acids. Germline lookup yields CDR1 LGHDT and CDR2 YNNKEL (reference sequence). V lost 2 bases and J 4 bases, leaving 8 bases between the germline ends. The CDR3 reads CASSQWERETQYF. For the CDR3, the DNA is TGTGCCAGCAGCCAATGGGAGCGAGAGACCCAGTACTTC.

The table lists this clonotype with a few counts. The CDR3 is CAWSGPRLDYNEQFF. The CDR3 DNA sequence: TGTGCCTGGAGTGGCCCTCGGTTGGATTACAATGAGCAGTTCTTC. This chain uses TRBV30 with TRBJ2-1; D is ambiguous. Germline V gives CDR1 GTSNPN, CDR2 SVGIG (reference sequence). V lost 1 base and J 4 bases, leaving 14 bases between the germline ends. This CDR3 is 15 amino acids long.

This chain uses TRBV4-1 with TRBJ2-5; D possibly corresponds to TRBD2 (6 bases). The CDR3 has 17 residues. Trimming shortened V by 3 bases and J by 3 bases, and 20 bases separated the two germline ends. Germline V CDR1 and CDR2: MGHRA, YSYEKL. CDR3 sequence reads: CASSQRTTSFGEETQYF. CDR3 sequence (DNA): TGCGCCAGCAGCCAGCGGACGACTAGTTTCGGGGAAGAGACCCAGTACTTC.

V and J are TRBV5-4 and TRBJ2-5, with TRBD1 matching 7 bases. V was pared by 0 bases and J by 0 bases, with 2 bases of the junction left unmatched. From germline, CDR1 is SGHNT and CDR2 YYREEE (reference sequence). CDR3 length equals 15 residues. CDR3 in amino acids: CASSLATGYQETQYF. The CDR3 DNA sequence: TGTGCCAGCAGCTTGGCGACAGGGTACCAAGAGACCCAGTACTTC.

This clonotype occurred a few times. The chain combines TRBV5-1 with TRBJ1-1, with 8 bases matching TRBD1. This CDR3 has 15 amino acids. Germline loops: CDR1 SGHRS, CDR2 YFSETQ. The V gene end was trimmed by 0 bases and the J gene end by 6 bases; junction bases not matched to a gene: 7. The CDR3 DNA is TGCGCCAGCAGCTTGGGCAGGGGGCGAGTAGCTGAAGCTTTCTTT. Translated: CASSLGRGRVAEAFF.

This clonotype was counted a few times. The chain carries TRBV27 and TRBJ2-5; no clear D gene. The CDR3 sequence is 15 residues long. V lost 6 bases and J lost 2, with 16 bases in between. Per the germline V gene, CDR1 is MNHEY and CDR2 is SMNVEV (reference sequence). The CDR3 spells CASSGWPPKQETQYF. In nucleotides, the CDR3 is TGTGCCAGCAGCGGATGGCCCCCCAAGCAAGAGACCCAGTACTTC.

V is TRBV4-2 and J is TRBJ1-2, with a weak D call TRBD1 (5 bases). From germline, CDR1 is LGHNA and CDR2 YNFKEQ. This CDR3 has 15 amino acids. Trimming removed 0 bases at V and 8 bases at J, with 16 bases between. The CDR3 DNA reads TGTGCCAGCAGCCAAGAAGGGGCATTCACGGGGGGCTACACCTTC. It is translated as CASSQEGAFTGGYTF.

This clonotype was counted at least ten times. CDR3 region: CASSETASYGYTF. In DNA form, the CDR3 reads TGTGCCAGCAGTGAGACAGCCTCCTATGGCTACACCTTC. V gene TRBV12-3 or TRBV12-4 combines with J gene TRBJ1-2, with D perhaps matching TRBD1 (5 bases). The CDR3 totals 13 residues. Trimming took 5 bases from V and 4 from J, leaving 11 bases between them.

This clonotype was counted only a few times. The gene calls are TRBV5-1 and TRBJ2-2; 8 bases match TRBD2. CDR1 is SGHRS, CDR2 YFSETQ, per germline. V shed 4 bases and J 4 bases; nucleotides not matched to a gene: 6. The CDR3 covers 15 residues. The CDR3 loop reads CASSNGLAGTGELFF. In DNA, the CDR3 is TGCGCCAGCAGCAATGGACTAGCAGGCACCGGGGAGCTGTTTTTT.

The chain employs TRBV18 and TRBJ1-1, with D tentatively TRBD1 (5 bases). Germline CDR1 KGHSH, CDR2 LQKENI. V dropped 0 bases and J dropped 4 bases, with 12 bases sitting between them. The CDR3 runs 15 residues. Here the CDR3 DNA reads TGTGCCAGCTCACCACCGGGTCAGGGCGGCACTGAAGCTTTCTTT. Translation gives CASSPPGQGGTEAFF.